What follows are 26 T cell receptor beta chains derived from one specimen sequenced in a study of control samples from healthy donors and cancer patients. TCRdb keeps only in-frame clones here, not all; method: immunoSEQ multiplex PCR. The sample holds 180,000 or so clones; 91% are singletons and the top ten take roughly 1.6%. The sequenced sample was blood. The receptors were sampled from a woman aged 30 to 39 in good health.

The J gene is TRBJ2-1, the V gene TRBV3-1 (or the pseudogene TRBV3-2); D perhaps matches TRBD2 (5 bases). Germline loops: CDR1 LGHDT, CDR2 YNNKEL (reference sequence). V gave up 3 bases and J gave up 6 bases, with 9 bases separating them. This CDR3 is 13 amino acids long. The DNA of the CDR3 is TGTGCCAGCAGCCAGAAACTAGTCAATGAGCAGTTCTTC. It encodes CASSQKLVNEQFF.

The chain's CDR3 is CASSLVGWSGANVLTF. CDR3 sequence (DNA): TGTGCCAGCAGCTTAGTGGGGTGGTCTGGGGCCAACGTCCTGACTTTC. J is TRBJ2-6 and V is TRBV11-2; D uncertain. Germline CDR1 reads SGHAT; CDR2 reads FQNNGV. The CDR3 extends over 16 amino acids. Trimming removed 1 base from V and 1 base from J, with 8 bases in between.

This clone was seen just once. This CDR3 reads CASSPQGANTEAFF. For the CDR3, the DNA is TGTGCCAGCTCACCACAGGGGGCAAACACTGAAGCTTTCTTT. The rearrangement uses TRBV18 and TRBJ1-1; 7 nucleotides match TRBD1. V was clipped by 1 base and J by 2 bases; unmatched bases: 1. Germline CDR1 and CDR2: KGHSH and LQKENI. CDR3 length: 14 amino acids.

The chain uses TRBV6-1 and TRBJ2-3; D ambiguous. V was cut by 3 bases and J by 6 bases, with 7 bases left in between. The CDR3 runs 12 residues. Germline-derived CDR1 and CDR2 are MNHNS and SASEGT. The CDR3 region has the DNA TGTGCCAGCAGTGAGTTTAGGGATACGCAGTATTTT. As protein: CASSEFRDTQYF.

This chain connects TRBV11-3 to TRBJ2-2, with D unresolved. Germline V gene sequence: CDR1 SGHNT, CDR2 YENEEA. This CDR3 has 13 amino acids. The germline V and J ends were trimmed by 5 bases and 1 base, with 5 bases remaining between them. The CDR3 loop is CASSRMNTGELFF. The CDR3 nucleotides are TGTGCCAGCAGCCGCATGAACACCGGGGAGCTGTTTTTT.

In its sample, this clone was seen once. This CDR3 is also generated by other DNA sequences in the sample. This chain connects TRBV28 to TRBJ1-2, with D uncertain. Trimming pared 6 bases from V and 2 bases from J, leaving 4 bases between. The germline CDR1 and CDR2 sequences are MDHEN and SYDVKM. This CDR3 is built from 11 residues. The CDR3 nucleotides read TGTGCCAGCAGGGCCAACTATGGCTACACCTTC. Its translation is CASRANYGYTF.

The chain links TRBV27 to TRBJ2-7; 7 bases are a match to TRBD2. The germline V gene encodes CDR1 MNHEY and CDR2 SMNVEV (reference sequence). V lost 5 bases and J lost 4; bases outside the gene matches: 5. The CDR3 has 13 residues. CDR3 DNA: TGTGCCAGCAGTGGTAGCGGGCATTACGAGCAGTACTTC. Its protein product is CASSGSGHYEQYF.

V usage is TRBV5-1 and J usage is TRBJ2-5; tentative D call: TRBD2 (5 bases). The CDR3 has 14 amino acids. Germline V lookup: CDR1 SGHRS, CDR2 YFSETQ. Trimming stripped 1 base from V and 5 bases from J, with 12 bases between. The CDR3 bases are TGCGCCAGCAGCTTGTCGGGCGGGCGGGAGACCCAGTACTTC. This translates into CASSLSGGRETQYF.

The chain links TRBV6-5 to TRBJ1-5; 10 bases align to TRBD1. There are 14 residues in the CDR3. Germline V gene data show CDR1 as MNHEY and CDR2 as SVGAGI. Trimming at V came to 7 bases and at J to 2 bases, leaving 2 bases not matched to a gene. CDR3 sequence reads: CASKGTGGNQPQHF. DNA for the CDR3: TGTGCCAGCAAAGGGACAGGGGGCAATCAGCCCCAGCATTTT.

As regards this clone: The same CDR3 is also encoded by other DNA sequences in this sample. CDR3 residues: CASSLGETQYF. Here the CDR3 DNA reads TGTGCCAGCAGTTTGGGGGAGACCCAGTACTTC. V gene TRBV27 combines with J gene TRBJ2-5, with no clear D. The CDR3 has 11 amino acids. The V and J ends lost 3 bases and 5 bases respectively, with 4 bases between them. Germline V gene data show CDR1 as MNHEY and CDR2 as SMNVEV (reference sequence).

The V call is TRBV6-5, the J call TRBJ2-3, with 7 positions matching TRBD1. The germline V gene encodes CDR1 MNHEY and CDR2 SVGAGI. The CDR3 has 14 amino acids. V lost 6 bases to trimming and J lost 4 bases; unmatched junction nucleotides: 7. CDR3 sequence: CASSAGTVADTQYF. The CDR3 DNA sequence: TGTGCCAGCAGCGCCGGGACAGTGGCAGATACGCAGTATTTT.

The chain employs TRBV2 and TRBJ1-1, with D possibly matching TRBD1 (6 bases). The V gene's germline CDR1 is SNHLY and CDR2 FYNNEI. Trimming removed 6 bases from V and 1 base from J, with 9 bases in between. The CDR3 sequence is 13 residues long. The CDR3 nucleotides are TGTGCCAGCAGCCCGGGACAGAACACTGAAGCTTTCTTT. This sequence encodes CASSPGQNTEAFF.

This clone is a singleton in its sample. The rearrangement links TRBV11-1 to TRBJ1-3, with a tentative D call TRBD1 (5 bases). Trimming stripped 3 bases from V and 0 bases from J, with 9 bases between. The CDR3 has 15 amino acids. Germline loops: CDR1 SGHAT, CDR2 FQDESV (reference sequence). CDR3 sequence (DNA): TGTGCCAGCAGCTTGGGGACGACCTCTGGAAACACCATATATTTT. This sequence encodes CASSLGTTSGNTIYF.

The CDR3 DNA reads TGCGCCAGCAGCTTGGCAGGGGTCCCAGGCTACACCTTC. It yields the protein CASSLAGVPGYTF. V usage is TRBV5-1 and J usage is TRBJ1-2, with a weak D call TRBD1 (6 bases). The V and J ends lost 0 bases and 8 bases respectively, with 11 bases between them. This CDR3 contains 13 residues. Germline V gives CDR1 SGHRS, CDR2 YFSETQ.

This rearrangement joins TRBV12-3 or TRBV12-4 to TRBJ1-6; the D is unclear. V was cut by 4 bases and J by 7 bases, with 8 bases left in between. The CDR3 is made up of 13 amino acids. CDR3 residues: CASSSDGNSPLHF. CDR3 nucleotide sequence: TGTGCCAGCAGTTCGGACGGAAATTCACCCCTCCACTTT.

The V gene is TRBV2, the J gene TRBJ1-3; D is perhaps TRBD1 (5 bases). Germline lookup yields CDR1 SNHLY and CDR2 FYNNEI. The CDR3 has 15 residues. Deletions cut 1 base from V and 2 bases from J, with 9 bases between. The CDR3 nucleotides are TGTGCCAGCAGTGAAGGCAGGGATCCTGGAAACACCATATATTTT. It is translated as CASSEGRDPGNTIYF.

This sequence joins TRBV7-3 and TRBJ2-3; possibly TRBD2 for D (5 bases). In germline, CDR1 is SGHTA, CDR2 FQGTGA. The CDR3 totals 14 residues. Trimming left V 1 base short and J 3 bases short, with 8 bases between. The CDR3 nucleotides are TGTGCCAGCAGCTTAAAACTAGGGACAGATACGCAGTATTTT. Its protein product is CASSLKLGTDTQYF.

V gene TRBV7-3 combines with J gene TRBJ2-5; 11 positions match TRBD2. From germline, CDR1 is SGHTA and CDR2 FQGTGA. CDR3 size: 14 residues. The V and J ends lost 3 bases and 3 bases, in that order; junction bases with no gene match: 0. The CDR3 sequence is CASSLGLAEETQYF. CDR3 in DNA: TGTGCCAGCAGCTTGGGACTAGCGGAAGAGACCCAGTACTTC. Together with reference TRBV7-3 and TRBJ2-5, the CDR3 gives the full variable domain: GAGVSQTPSNKVTEKGKYVELRCDPISGHTALYWYRQSLGQGPEFLIYFQGTGAADDSGLPNDRFFAVRPEGSVSTLKIQRTERGDSAVYLCASSLGLAEETQYFGPGTRLLVL.

The chain joins TRBV18 to TRBJ2-7, with TRBD1 identical over 8 bases. Germline CDR1 reads KGHSH; CDR2 reads LQKENI. The V and J ends lost 4 bases and 5 bases, in that order; junction bases with no gene match: 10. This CDR3 has 15 amino acids. The CDR3 spells CASSRIGQGGHEQYF. CDR3 nucleotide sequence: TGTGCCAGCTCACGAATTGGACAGGGAGGACACGAGCAGTACTTC.

The rearrangement uses TRBV11-3 and TRBJ2-3; no firm D call. V gave up 1 base and J gave up 10 bases, with 12 bases separating them. The CDR3 loop spans 13 amino acids. Germline-derived CDR1 and CDR2 are SGHNT and YENEEA. The CDR3 is CASSLGASGSQYF. As DNA, the CDR3 is TGTGCCAGCAGCTTAGGGGCCTCGGGTTCGCAGTATTTT. The variable domain in full, with the rest retrieved from reference TRBV11-3 and TRBJ2-3, is EAGVVQSPRYKIIEKKQPVAFWCNPISGHNTLYWYLQNLGQGPELLIRYENEEAVDDSQLPKDRFSAERLKGVDSTLKIQPAELGDSAVYLCASSLGASGSQYFGPGTRLTVL.

In DNA, the CDR3 is TGTGCCAGCATTCCCAGATCCAGAGGCACTGAAGCTTTCTTT. Its protein is CASIPRSRGTEAFF. This rearrangement joins TRBV6-5 to TRBJ1-1; D is unclear. The CDR3 runs to 14 residues. Between the trimmed V and J ends, which lost 7 bases and 4 bases, there was a span of 16 bases. Germline V gives CDR1 MNHEY, CDR2 SVGAGI.

The chain recombines TRBV9 with TRBJ1-1; D gene ambiguous. V shed 0 bases and J shed 5 bases, with 8 bases lying between them. The germline CDR1 and CDR2 sequences are SGDLS and YYNGEE. CDR3 length: 13 amino acids. The CDR3 sequence is CASSVGSGTEAFF. For the CDR3, the DNA is TGTGCCAGCAGCGTAGGATCCGGGACTGAAGCTTTCTTT.

A note on this clone: Other DNA variants within this sample encode the same CDR3. The gene calls are TRBV3-1 (or the pseudogene TRBV3-2) and TRBJ2-3; 10 nucleotides agree with TRBD2. This CDR3 contains 15 residues. Losses at the gene ends were 1 base for V and 4 bases for J; bases not matched to a gene: 2. Germline V CDR1 and CDR2: LGHDT, YNNKEL (reference sequence). The CDR3 here is CASSQGLAGADTQYF. The CDR3 DNA reads TGTGCCAGCAGCCAAGGGCTAGCGGGAGCAGATACGCAGTATTTT.

The chain links TRBV5-1 to TRBJ2-3; D is uncertain. CDR1 is SGHRS, CDR2 YFSETQ, per germline. Trimming shortened V by 5 bases and J by 0 bases, and 10 bases separated the two germline ends. This CDR3 comprises 14 residues. The DNA for the CDR3 is TGCGCCAGCAGGACTGGACCTAGCACAGATACGCAGTATTTT. Translation: CASRTGPSTDTQYF.

The genes are TRBV9 and TRBJ1-2, with 7 bases matching TRBD1. Germline CDR1 and CDR2: SGDLS and YYNGEE. After removal of 0 bases from V and 2 bases from J, the junction contained 4 bases not matched to a gene. The length of the CDR3 is 15 residues. CDR3 residues: CASSVEGAGNYGYTF. For the CDR3, the DNA is TGTGCCAGCAGCGTAGAGGGGGCAGGGAACTATGGCTACACCTTC.

This clone was detected a few times. The chain uses TRBV19 and TRBJ2-7; D not resolved. CDR1 LNHDA and CDR2 SQIVND come from the germline V gene (reference sequence). This CDR3 contains 12 residues. The ends were cut back, 4 bases at V and 2 bases at J, with 6 bases in the middle. The DNA of the CDR3 is TGTGCCAGTAGTACAGGACCCTACGAGCAGTACTTC. Translated, it gives CASSTGPYEQYF.